Included here is one T cell receptor beta chain sequence, with context. The sample comes from a study of blood T cell repertoires in COVID-19. Study details: Sources were T cells, B-cell-depleted T cells, or PBMCs; the material itself was cDNA or gDNA.

CDR3 length: 13 residues. The germline gives CDR1 SGDLS, CDR2 YYNGEE. V was trimmed by 0 bases and J by 2 bases, leaving 6 bases between them. As processed by the authors: By means of reference gene primer amplification, nucleated cell counts were estimated. Libraries were prepared by immunoSEQ multiplex PCR; TCRdb keeps only in-frame clonotypes and omits some of them. V and J calls and clone size follow that table, whereas D and trimming were derived from the DNA. The sample records 170,000 or so clones, approximately 83% being singletons. The receptor's source is an older woman with acute or convalescent COVID-19. The sequencing input was peripheral blood. This chain connects TRBV9 to TRBJ2-7, with D hard to call. The CDR3 reads CASSVDNTYEQYF. In nucleotides, the CDR3 is TGTGCCAGCAGCGTAGACAACACCTACGAGCAGTACTTC.